A selection of T cell receptor beta chains follows, all from one sample in a study of regulatory T cells in long-lasting Graves disease. A single record per CDR3 protein comes from TCRdb applying MiXCR to the multiplex PCR reads. Among 450,000 to 650,000 distinct CDR3 sequences, around 15% were seen once, and the ten largest hold about 25%. The same data also contributed to another study, on T cells in Graves' hyperthyroidism and ophthalmopathy.

The sequencing here drew on peripheral blood mononuclear cells (PBMCs), taken at new diagnosis, from a patient treated with antithyroid drugs. The receptors originated from a woman aged 35-65 years with Graves disease. Both conserved end residues are part of each CDR3. Each record gives: clone size, D gene, V gene, J gene, CDR3 DNA, CDR3 protein. The D gene is left open where the match is weak. Only some rows state a clone size, as once, few, many or a class for expanded clones.

.	TRBD1	TRBV7-9	TRBJ2-7	TGTGCCAGCAGCTCCATACAGGGGAACGAGCAGTACTTC	CASSSIQGNEQYF
few	.	TRBV12-3/TRBV12-4	TRBJ1-4	TGTGCCAGCAGCCCGCAAGGTGTCAGTGAAAAACTGTTTTTT	CASSPQGVSEKLFF
many	TRBD1	TRBV30	TRBJ1-5	TGTGCCTTGAACAGGGGAAATCAGCCCCAGCATTTT	CALNRGNQPQHF
many	TRBD2	TRBV2	TRBJ2-2	TGTGCCAGCAGATTTCCGACTAGCGGGGGGAACACCGGGGAGCTGTTTTTT	CASRFPTSGGNTGELFF
many	.	TRBV11-2	TRBJ2-7	TGTGCCAGCAGCCCCGGCACCACTCCCTACGAGCAGTACTTC	CASSPGTTPYEQYF
.	TRBD2	TRBV3-1	TRBJ2-5	TGTGCCGGCAGCCAAGATAGAGGCGGGGGGGCCAAAGAGACCCAGTACTTC	CAGSQDRGGGAKETQYF
.	TRBD1	TRBV20-1	TRBJ2-3	TGCAGTGCCAGAGGCACCGGGACAGGATTCACAGATACGCAGTATTTT	CSARGTGTGFTDTQYF
many	.	TRBV30	TRBJ1-1	TGTGCCTGGAGTGTTGGGGGAACCACTGAAGCTTTCTTT	CAWSVGGTTEAFF
many	.	TRBV3-1	TRBJ2-1	TGTGCCAGCAGCCAAGTAAAGAGGGAGCAGTTCTTC	CASSQVKREQFF
many	.	TRBV3-1	TRBJ1-2	TGTGCCAGCAGCCAGGGTCTGGGGGCTGATGGCTACACCTTC	CASSQGLGADGYTF
.	.	TRBV6-2/TRBV6-3	TRBJ2-7	TGTGCCAGCAGTTACGGGACGTCTTACGAGCAGTACTTC	CASSYGTSYEQYF
many	TRBD1	TRBV2	TRBJ2-7	TGTGCCAGCAAAAAAGGGGACAGCACCTACGAGCAGTACTTC	CASKKGDSTYEQYF
few	TRBD1	TRBV12-3/TRBV12-4	TRBJ2-1	TGTGCCAGCAGTCCGGAGAGGACAGGGGACAATGAGCAGTTCTTC	CASSPERTGDNEQFF
.	TRBD1	TRBV19	TRBJ1-5	TGTGCCAGTGCCTCGACAGGGAACAATCAGCCCCAGCATTTT	CASASTGNNQPQHF
many	.	TRBV11-2	TRBJ2-5	TGTGCCAGCAGCTTAGGACCAAGCCAGCAAGAGACCCAGTACTTC	CASSLGPSQQETQYF
.	TRBD1	TRBV5-1	TRBJ1-2	TGCGCCAGCAGCGACTCGCAGGGGGCTTATGGCTACACCTTC	CASSDSQGAYGYTF